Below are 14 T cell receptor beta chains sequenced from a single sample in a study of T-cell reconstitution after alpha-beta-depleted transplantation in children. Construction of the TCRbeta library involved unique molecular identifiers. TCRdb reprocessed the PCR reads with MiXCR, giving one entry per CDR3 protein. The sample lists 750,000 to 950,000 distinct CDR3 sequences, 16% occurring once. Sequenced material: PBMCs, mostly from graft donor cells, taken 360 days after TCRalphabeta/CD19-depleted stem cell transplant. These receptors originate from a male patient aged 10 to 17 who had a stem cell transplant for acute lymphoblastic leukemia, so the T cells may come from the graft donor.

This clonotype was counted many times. CDR3: CASSQRTRNIQYF. Written as DNA, the CDR3 is TGCGCCAGCAGCCAGCGGACTAGAAACATTCAGTACTTC. This rearrangement joins TRBV4-1 to TRBJ2-4; 7 bases map to TRBD2. The CDR3 loop spans 13 amino acids. Germline V CDR1 and CDR2: MGHRA, YSYEKL. Germline trimming cut 3 bases from V and 6 bases from J; bases unmatched to any gene: 2.

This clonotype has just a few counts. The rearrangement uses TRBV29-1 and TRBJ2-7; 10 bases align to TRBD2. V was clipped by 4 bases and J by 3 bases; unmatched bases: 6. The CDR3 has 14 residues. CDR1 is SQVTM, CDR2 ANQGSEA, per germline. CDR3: CSVGSSGRNYEQYF. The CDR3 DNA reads TGCAGCGTTGGATCTAGCGGGAGAAACTACGAGCAGTACTTC.

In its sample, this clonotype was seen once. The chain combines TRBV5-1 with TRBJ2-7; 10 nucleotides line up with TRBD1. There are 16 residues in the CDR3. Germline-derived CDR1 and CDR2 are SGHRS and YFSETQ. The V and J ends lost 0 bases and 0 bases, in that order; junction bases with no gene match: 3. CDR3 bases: TGCGCCAGCAGCTTGGAAGGACAGGGGGTCTCCTACGAGCAGTACTTC. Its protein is CASSLEGQGVSYEQYF.

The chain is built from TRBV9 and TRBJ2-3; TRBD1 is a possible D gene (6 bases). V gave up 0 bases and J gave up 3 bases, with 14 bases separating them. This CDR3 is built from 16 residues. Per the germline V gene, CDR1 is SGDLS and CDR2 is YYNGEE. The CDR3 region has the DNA TGTGCCAGCAGCGTAGTGGAAACAGGGTTAACAGATACGCAGTATTTT. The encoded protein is CASSVVETGLTDTQYF.

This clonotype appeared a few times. The CDR3 sequence is CASSLVRGLGRGKNGELFF. CDR3 nucleotide sequence: TGTGCCAGCAGTTTGGTCAGGGGGCTCGGGAGGGGGAAAAACGGGGAGCTGTTTTTT. The V call is TRBV27, the J call TRBJ2-2, with D possibly being TRBD1 or TRBD2 (8 bases each). Trimming stripped 3 bases from V and 7 bases from J, with 27 bases between. Germline V lookup: CDR1 MNHEY, CDR2 SMNVEV (reference sequence). This CDR3 has 19 residues.

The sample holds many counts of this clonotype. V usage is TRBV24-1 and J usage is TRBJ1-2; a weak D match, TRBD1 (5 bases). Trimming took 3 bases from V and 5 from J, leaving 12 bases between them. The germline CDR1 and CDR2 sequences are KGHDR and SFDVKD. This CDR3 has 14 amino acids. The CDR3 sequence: CATSDPAKGYGYTF. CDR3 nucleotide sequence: TGTGCCACCAGTGATCCTGCCAAGGGGTATGGCTACACCTTC.

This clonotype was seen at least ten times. The CDR3 here is CASSLFGGSVYEQYF. CDR3 DNA sequence: TGTGCCAGCAGCTTATTTGGCGGGTCCGTCTACGAGCAGTACTTC. The chain recombines TRBV7-3 with TRBJ2-7, with a possible D match to TRBD2 (5 bases). From germline, CDR1 is SGHTA and CDR2 FQGTGA. The CDR3 has 15 residues. Trimming removed 2 bases from V and 3 bases from J, with 14 bases in between.

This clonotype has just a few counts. As DNA, the CDR3 is TGTGCCAGCAGCTTAGGGTCCCACACAGATACGCAGTATTTT. It codes for CASSLGSHTDTQYF. V is TRBV7-8 and J is TRBJ2-3; D remains ambiguous. This CDR3 contains 14 residues. Trimming took off 1 base at V and 2 bases at J, with 7 bases between the two ends. CDR1 SGHVS and CDR2 FQNEAQ come from the germline V gene.

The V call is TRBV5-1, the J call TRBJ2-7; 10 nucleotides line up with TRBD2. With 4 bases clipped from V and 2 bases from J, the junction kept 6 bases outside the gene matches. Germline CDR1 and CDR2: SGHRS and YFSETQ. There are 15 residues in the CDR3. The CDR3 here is CASSSWTSGPYEQYF. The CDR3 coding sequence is TGCGCCAGCAGCAGCTGGACTAGCGGTCCCTACGAGCAGTACTTC.

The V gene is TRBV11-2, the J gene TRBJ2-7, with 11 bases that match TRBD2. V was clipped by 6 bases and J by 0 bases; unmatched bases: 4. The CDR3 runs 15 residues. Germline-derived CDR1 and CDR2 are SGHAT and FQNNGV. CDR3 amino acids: CASRRLAGNSYEQYF. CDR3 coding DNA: TGTGCCAGCAGACGACTAGCGGGGAACTCCTACGAGCAGTACTTC.

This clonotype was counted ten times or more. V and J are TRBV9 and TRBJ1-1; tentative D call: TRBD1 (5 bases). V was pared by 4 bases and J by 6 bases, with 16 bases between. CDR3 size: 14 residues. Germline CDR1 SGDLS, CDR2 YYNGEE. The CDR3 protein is CASSPRGSRAEAFF. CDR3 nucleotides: TGTGCCAGCAGCCCCCGGGGGAGTCGAGCTGAAGCTTTCTTT.

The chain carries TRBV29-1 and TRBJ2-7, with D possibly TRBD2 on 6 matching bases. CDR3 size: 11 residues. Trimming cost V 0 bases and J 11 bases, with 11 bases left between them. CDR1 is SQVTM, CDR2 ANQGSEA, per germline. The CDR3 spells CSVEDARREYF. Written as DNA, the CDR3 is TGCAGCGTTGAAGACGCCCGGAGGGAGTACTTC.

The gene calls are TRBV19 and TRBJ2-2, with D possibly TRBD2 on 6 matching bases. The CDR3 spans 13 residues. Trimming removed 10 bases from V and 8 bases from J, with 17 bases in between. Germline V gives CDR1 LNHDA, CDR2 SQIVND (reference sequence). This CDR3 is CATSAYGPGELFF. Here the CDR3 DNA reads TGTGCCACTAGCGCTTACGGGCCTGGGGAGCTGTTTTTT.

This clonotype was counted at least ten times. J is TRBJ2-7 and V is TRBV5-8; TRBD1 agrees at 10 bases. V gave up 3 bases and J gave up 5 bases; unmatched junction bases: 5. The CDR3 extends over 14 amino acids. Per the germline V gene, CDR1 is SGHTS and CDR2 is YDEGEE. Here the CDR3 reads CASSSTGTGDEQYF. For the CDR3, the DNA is TGTGCCAGCAGCTCAACCGGGACAGGGGACGAGCAGTACTTC.